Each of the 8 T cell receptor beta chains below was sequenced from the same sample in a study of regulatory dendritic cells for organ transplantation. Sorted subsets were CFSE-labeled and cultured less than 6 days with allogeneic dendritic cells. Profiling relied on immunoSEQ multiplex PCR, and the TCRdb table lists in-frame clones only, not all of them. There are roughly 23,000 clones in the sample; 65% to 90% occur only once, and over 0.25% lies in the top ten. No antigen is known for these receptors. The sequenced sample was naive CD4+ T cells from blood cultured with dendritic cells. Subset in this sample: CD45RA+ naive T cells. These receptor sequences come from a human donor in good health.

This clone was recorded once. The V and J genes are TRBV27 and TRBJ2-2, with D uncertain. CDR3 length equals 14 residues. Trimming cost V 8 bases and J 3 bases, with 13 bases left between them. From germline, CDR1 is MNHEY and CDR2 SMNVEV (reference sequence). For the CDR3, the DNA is TGTGCCAGCCGTGTGGGGTGGGACACCGGGGAGCTGTTTTTT. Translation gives CASRVGWDTGELFF.

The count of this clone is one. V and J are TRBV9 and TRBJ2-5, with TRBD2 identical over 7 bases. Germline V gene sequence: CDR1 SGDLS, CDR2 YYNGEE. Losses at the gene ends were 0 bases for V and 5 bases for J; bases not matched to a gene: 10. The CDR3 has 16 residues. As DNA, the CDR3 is TGTGCCAGCAGCGTAGGACCCTGGGAGGGAGAGGAGACCCAGTACTTC. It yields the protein CASSVGPWEGEETQYF.

As DNA, the CDR3 is TGTGCCTGGATGGGGGGCGCGAATTCACCCCTCCACTTT. It is translated as CAWMGGANSPLHF. This chain links TRBV30 with TRBJ1-6; weak D call: TRBD1 (6 bases). Germline V gene lookup returns CDR1 GTSNPN and CDR2 SVGIG (reference sequence). V dropped 4 bases and J dropped 7 bases, with 11 bases sitting between them. The CDR3 covers 13 residues.

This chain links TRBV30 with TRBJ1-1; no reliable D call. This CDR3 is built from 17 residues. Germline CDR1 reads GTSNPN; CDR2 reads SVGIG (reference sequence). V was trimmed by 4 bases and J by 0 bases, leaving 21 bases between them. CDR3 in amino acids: CAWMFGFGYDMNTEAFF. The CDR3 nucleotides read TGTGCCTGGATGTTTGGCTTCGGGTACGACATGAACACTGAAGCTTTCTTT.

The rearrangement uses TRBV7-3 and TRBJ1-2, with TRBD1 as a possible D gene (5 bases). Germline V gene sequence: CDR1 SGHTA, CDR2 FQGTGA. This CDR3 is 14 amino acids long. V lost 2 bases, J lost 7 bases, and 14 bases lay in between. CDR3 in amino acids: CASSLASAGGGYTF. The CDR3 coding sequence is TGTGCCAGCAGCTTAGCTTCCGCCGGGGGTGGCTACACCTTC.

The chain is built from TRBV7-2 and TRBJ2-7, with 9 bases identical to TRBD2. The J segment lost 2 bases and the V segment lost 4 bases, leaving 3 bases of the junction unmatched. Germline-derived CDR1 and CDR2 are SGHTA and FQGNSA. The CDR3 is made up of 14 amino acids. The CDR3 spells CASSSSGVTYEQYF. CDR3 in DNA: TGTGCCAGCAGCTCTAGCGGGGTCACCTACGAGCAGTACTTC. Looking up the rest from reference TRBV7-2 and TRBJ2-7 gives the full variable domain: GAGVSQSPSNKVTEKGKDVELRCDPISGHTALYWYRQSLGQGLEFLIYFQGNSAPDKSGLPSDRFSAERTGGSVSTLTIQRTQQEDSAVYLCASSSSGVTYEQYFGPGTRLTVT.

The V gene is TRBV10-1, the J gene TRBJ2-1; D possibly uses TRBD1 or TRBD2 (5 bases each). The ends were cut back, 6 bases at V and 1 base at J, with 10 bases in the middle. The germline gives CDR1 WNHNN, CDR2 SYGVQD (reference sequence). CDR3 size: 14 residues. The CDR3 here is CASSPWGSYNEQFF. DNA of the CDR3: TGCGCCAGCAGCCCGTGGGGGTCCTACAATGAGCAGTTCTTC.

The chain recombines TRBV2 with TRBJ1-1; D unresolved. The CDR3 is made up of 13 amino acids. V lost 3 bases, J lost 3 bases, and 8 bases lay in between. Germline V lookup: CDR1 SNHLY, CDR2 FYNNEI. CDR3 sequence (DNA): TGTGCCAGCAGTGAGGAGGGAGACACTGAAGCTTTCTTT. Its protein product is CASSEEGDTEAFF.